This is a list of T cell receptor beta chains from one sample in a study of T cell repertoires in breast cancer. TCRdb fed the emulsion pairing reads into MiXCR, producing one record per CDR3 protein. The sample yields approximately 40,000 distinct CDR3 sequences, under 50% seen once. Material for sequencing was CD8+ T cells. The origin of the receptors is a pool of human donors with breast cancer or a healthy control (not recorded which). Each CDR3 is given with its conserved first and last residue. A D gene is named only where the DNA matches it firmly. The size field is filled for only some rows; it gives once, few, many or a size class.

j_call d_call v_call clone_size cdr3_nt cdr3_aa
TRBJ2-1 - TRBV4-1 - TGCGCCAGCAGCCAAGGGTGGGCTGGACGCAATGAGCAGTTCTTC CASSQGWAGRNEQFF
TRBJ2-3 TRBD2 TRBV24-1 few TGTGCCACCAGTGAAACTAGCGGGATCACAGATACGCAGTATTTT CATSETSGITDTQYF
TRBJ1-5 - TRBV2 - TGTGCCAGCAGTGTTCAGGGGAGCAATCAGCCCCAGCATTTT CASSVQGSNQPQHF
TRBJ1-4 - TRBV2 - TGTGCCAGCAGTGAGGAGCAGCCCGGGCGTACACTGTTTTTT CASSEEQPGRTLFF
TRBJ2-5 TRBD2 TRBV3-1 - TGTGCCAGCAGACGGGCTAGCGGGCCCCAAGAGACCCAGTACTTC CASRRASGPQETQYF
TRBJ1-1 - TRBV18 - TGTGCCAGCTCACCGGCTAACGGGTATGGCACTGAAGCTTTCTTT CASSPANGYGTEAFF
TRBJ2-7 - TRBV7-2 few TGTGCCAGCAGCTCTACGACTAGTTATTCCTACGAGCAGTACTTC CASSSTTSYSYEQYF
TRBJ1-4 TRBD1 TRBV6-6 - TGTACCAGCAGTTACCGGGACAGCTTTAATGAAAAACTGTTTTTT CTSSYRDSFNEKLFF
TRBJ1-5 - TRBV6-5 - TGTGCCAGCAGTTACTCGGCAGTTCAGCCCCAGCATTTT CASSYSAVQPQHF
TRBJ1-2 TRBD1 TRBV12-5 - TGTGCTAGTGGTACGGACAGGGGGCGAAATGGCTACACCTTC CASGTDRGRNGYTF
TRBJ1-1 TRBD1 TRBV3-1 few TGTGCCAGCAGCCAAGTTACGCAATCACAGGGGAAAGCTTTCTTT CASSQVTQSQGKAFF
TRBJ1-1 - TRBV18 - TGTGCCAGCTCACCGAGTATTGGCCTCGACTGGGCGAACACTGAAGCTTTCTTT CASSPSIGLDWANTEAFF
TRBJ1-5 - TRBV19 - TGTGCCAGTAGTATCAGAGGTAATCAGCCCCAGCATTTT CASSIRGNQPQHF
TRBJ2-2 - TRBV2 - TGTGCCAGCAGTGTTAGCCGGAACACCGGGGAGCTGTTTTTT CASSVSRNTGELFF
TRBJ2-5 TRBD2 TRBV6-1 few TGTGCCAGCAGTCTAGCGGGGGGCACGTACCAAGAGACCCAGTACTTC CASSLAGGTYQETQYF
TRBJ2-1 TRBD2 TRBV7-2 - TGTGCCAGCAGCTTAGGACTAACGGGGGGACTCTCCTACAATGAGCAGTTCTTC CASSLGLTGGLSYNEQFF
TRBJ1-1 - TRBV6-2/TRBV6-3 - TGTGCTGGCAGTTATTCGGAGGCTTACACTGAAGCTTTCTTT CAGSYSEAYTEAFF
TRBJ2-3 - TRBV6-1 few TGTGCCAGCAGTCGGACGGGCACAGATACGCAGTATTTT CASSRTGTDTQYF
TRBJ2-7 - TRBV25-1 few TGTGCCAGCAGTGAATTTGAGGAGGAGCAGTACTTC CASSEFEEEQYF
TRBJ1-2 - TRBV5-1 few TGCGCCAGCAGCCCGGCAGGGAATGGCTACACCTTC CASSPAGNGYTF
TRBJ1-1 - TRBV20-1 - TGCAGTGCTAGTGCGGATCCGAACGCTGAAGCTTTCTTT CSASADPNAEAFF
TRBJ1-4 - TRBV6-1 - TGTGCCAGCAGTGAAGGGGGGGGTAATGAAAAACTGTTTTTT CASSEGGGNEKLFF
TRBJ1-4 - TRBV19 - TGTGCCAGTAGTAGCACAGGGTTAGAGGGAGAAAAACTGTTTTTT CASSSTGLEGEKLFF
TRBJ1-1 TRBD1 TRBV12-3/TRBV12-4 - TGTGCCAGCAGAGAGACAGGGTCCCGAGAAGCTTTCTTT CASRETGSREAFF
TRBJ2-2 TRBD2 TRBV20-1 - TGCAGTGCTAGAGATTTCCTAGCGGGAGCCCCGAACACCGGGGAGCTGTTTTTT CSARDFLAGAPNTGELFF
TRBJ1-1 TRBD1 TRBV20-1 - TGCAGTGCTAGCCGGGGACAGCTGAACACTGAAGCTTTCTTT CSASRGQLNTEAFF
TRBJ1-2 TRBD1 TRBV27 - TGTGCCAGCAGTTTGACAGGGGGCGATCGCTACTATGGCTACACCTTC CASSLTGGDRYYGYTF
TRBJ2-5 - TRBV13 - TGTGCCAGCAGCCGCCGGGACCAAGAGACCCAGTACTTC CASSRRDQETQYF
TRBJ1-1 - TRBV2 - TGTGCCAGCAGTAGAGGACTGAACACTGAAGCTTTCTTT CASSRGLNTEAFF
TRBJ2-5 TRBD2 TRBV6-1 - TGTGCCAGCATGAGACTAGCGGGGGGGAACATAAACCAAGAGACCCAGTACTTC CASMRLAGGNINQETQYF
TRBJ1-1 - TRBV12-3/TRBV12-4 few TGTGCCAGCAGCGGGGCTTTTAGAACTGAAGCTTTCTTT CASSGAFRTEAFF
TRBJ1-6 - TRBV6-1 few TGTGCCACCCGGGGGGAGCTTTATAATTCACCCCTCCACTTT CATRGELYNSPLHF
TRBJ2-3 - TRBV6-6 - TGTGACAGCAGTAAAACGCTGGACGGTGGACCGGCAGATACGCAGTATTTT CDSSKTLDGGPADTQYF
TRBJ2-7 - TRBV4-2 - TGTGCCAGCAGCCAGTCAGGGGGGACCTACGAGCAGTACTTC CASSQSGGTYEQYF
TRBJ2-1 - TRBV27 - TGTGCCAGCAATTCGACTACCGACAATGAGCAGTTCTTC CASNSTTDNEQFF
TRBJ2-1 - TRBV27 many TGTGCTGGCGGGGAGCAGTTCTTC CAGGEQFF
TRBJ2-7 TRBD1 TRBV29-1 - TGCAGCGTTGGGGGGGGACAGGGGTCCTACGAGCAGTACTTC CSVGGGQGSYEQYF
TRBJ2-7 TRBD1 TRBV9 - TGTGCCAGCAGCGGAGGGACAGGGTCGTACCACGAGCAGTACTTC CASSGGTGSYHEQYF
TRBJ2-3 - TRBV18 - TGTGCCAGCTCCCTAATTGGGGGCAGACCAGATACGCAGTATTTT CASSLIGGRPDTQYF
TRBJ1-1 TRBD1 TRBV20-1 few TGCAGTGCAACCGTGAAGGGGACAGTCCGAGGAGCTTTCTTT CSATVKGTVRGAFF
TRBJ1-2 - TRBV24-1 few TGTGCCACCAGAGAGGGACGGAATCTCTATGGCTACACCTTC CATREGRNLYGYTF
TRBJ2-3 - TRBV4-2 few TGTGCCAGCAGCCAAGGGGGTTCCGGGGGGCCGGATACGCAGTATTTT CASSQGGSGGPDTQYF
TRBJ2-5 TRBD1 TRBV7-2 many TGTGCCAGCAGCTCTACCCGACAGGGGGCAGGGACCCAGTACTTC CASSSTRQGAGTQYF
TRBJ2-7 - TRBV20-1 many TGCAGTGCGACGAATGGACCATCCTACGAGCAGTACTTC CSATNGPSYEQYF
TRBJ1-1 - TRBV7-9 - TGTGCCAGCAGCTTAGCGGGACATGGGAACACTGAAGCTTTCTTT CASSLAGHGNTEAFF
TRBJ2-7 - TRBV6-2/TRBV6-3 many TGTGCCAGCAGCGTACCGAATCGGGGGTTCCACGAGCAGTACTTC CASSVPNRGFHEQYF
TRBJ2-7 - TRBV2 - TGTGCCAGCAGCCAAAGCTGGGATAAGCAGTACTTC CASSQSWDKQYF
TRBJ2-7 - TRBV7-8 few TGTGCCAGCAGCCCATCCGGGACGGTCTCCTACGAGCAGTACTTC CASSPSGTVSYEQYF
TRBJ1-1 - TRBV20-1 - TGCAGTGCTGGGGGGGTACGGATGAACACTGGAGCTTTCTTC CSAGGVRMNTGAFF
TRBJ1-1 - TRBV5-1 - TGCGCCAGCAGTCCCATAAGGCGGGACCGCGGACTTAACACTGAAGCTTTCTTT CASSPIRRDRGLNTEAFF
TRBJ2-1 - TRBV25-1 medium-sized TGTGCCAGCAGTAGGTCACCCAATGAGCAGTTCTTC CASSRSPNEQFF
TRBJ2-4 - TRBV12-3/TRBV12-4 - TGTGCCAGCAGTCTGACCCTGAAAAACATTCAGTACTTC CASSLTLKNIQYF
TRBJ2-7 - TRBV20-1 - TGCAGTGCTAGGGAGAACGGGGGAGCTCTCCCATTGCAGTACTTC CSARENGGALPLQYF
TRBJ2-7 - TRBV7-9 few TGTGCCAGCAGCCTATGGGAAGGCGAGCAGTACTTC CASSLWEGEQYF